This entry lists 32 T cell receptor beta chains sequenced from one sample in a study of regulatory T cells in long-lasting Graves disease. Time point noted: persistent/refractory GD, antithyroid drugs over 5 years with positive TRAb. RNA isolated from PBMCs was used to make the TCR library. Arm-PCR of CDR3 regions and iRepertoire HTBI primers were used to build TCR beta libraries. TCRdb called the multiplex PCR reads again in MiXCR, with one record for every CDR3 protein. The sample comprises roughly 300,000 distinct CDR3 sequences, around 19% of which are singletons, and less than 35% rests with the top ten. The sample was peripheral blood mononuclear cells (PBMCs), taken when the disease was refractory, from a patient treated with antithyroid drugs. These receptors were collected from a female donor with Graves disease.

In this sample, this clonotype turned up many times. The J gene is TRBJ1-5, the V gene TRBV28, with a possible D match to TRBD1 (5 bases). The V gene lost 3 bases and the J gene lost 7 bases, with 16 bases spanning the gap. The CDR3 contains 15 residues. In germline, CDR1 is MDHEN, CDR2 SYDVKM. This CDR3 reads CASSFLLGDQQPQHF. CDR3 sequence (DNA): TGTGCCAGCAGTTTCTTATTGGGGGATCAACAGCCCCAGCATTTT. The full variable domain, its missing parts supplied by reference TRBV28 and TRBJ1-5, is DVKVTQSSRYLVKRTGEKVFLECVQDMDHENMFWYRQDPGLGLRLIYFSYDVKMKEKGDIPEGYSVSREKKERFSLILESASTNQTSMYLCASSFLLGDQQPQHFGDGTRLSIL.

This chain links TRBV13 with TRBJ2-7; 9 bases match TRBD2. The germline V gene has CDR1 PRHDT and CDR2 FYEKMQ (reference sequence). J was trimmed by 1 base and V by 5 bases; bases with no gene match: 6. The CDR3 consists of 15 residues. CDR3: CASSAGGFNSYEQYF. In DNA, the CDR3 is TGTGCCAGCAGCGCGGGGGGGTTCAATTCCTACGAGCAGTACTTC. The whole variable domain, remainder taken from reference TRBV13 and TRBJ2-7, is AAGVIQSPRHLIKEKRETATLKCYPIPRHDTVYWYQQGPGQDPQFLISFYEKMQSDKGSIPDRFSAQQFSDYHSELNMSSLELGDSALYFCASSAGGFNSYEQYFGPGTRLTVT.

The chain employs TRBV15 and TRBJ1-2, with 7 bases aligning to TRBD1. Germline CDR1 and CDR2: LNHNV and YYDKDF (reference sequence). This CDR3 is built from 13 residues. V shed 1 base, J shed 6 bases, and the junction held 2 bases outside the gene matches. CDR3 in DNA: TGTGCCACCAGCAGAGCAGGGGGGAATGGCTACACCTTC. The encoded protein is CATSRAGGNGYTF.

This clonotype has only a few counts. This chain connects TRBV6-2 or TRBV6-3 to TRBJ1-4; D remains ambiguous. This CDR3 region has 15 residues. V lost 3 bases and J 0 bases, leaving 8 bases between the germline ends. The germline V gene has CDR1 MNHEY and CDR2 SVGEGT. The chain's CDR3 is CASSYRPSTNEKLFF. DNA of the CDR3: TGTGCCAGCAGTTATCGGCCCTCAACTAATGAAAAACTGTTTTTT.

This clonotype showed up many times. The J gene is TRBJ2-5, the V gene TRBV28; 11 bases fit TRBD2. Germline V gene lookup returns CDR1 MDHEN and CDR2 SYDVKM. This CDR3 contains 14 residues. V lost 7 bases, J lost 5 bases, and 6 bases stayed unmatched. As DNA, the CDR3 is TGTGCCAGCACCCTACTAGCGGGAGTTGAGACCCAGTACTTC. Amino acid sequence: CASTLLAGVETQYF.

The table lists this clonotype with many counts. V gene TRBV6-1 combines with J gene TRBJ2-7, with TRBD1 matching 10 bases. The length of the CDR3 is 15 residues. Losses at the gene ends were 5 bases for V and 0 bases for J; bases not matched to a gene: 4. Germline assignment: CDR1 MNHNS and CDR2 SASEGT. CDR3 amino acids: CASSPRDRGSYEQYF. The CDR3 DNA reads as TGTGCCAGCAGTCCCCGGGACAGGGGCTCCTACGAGCAGTACTTC.

The J gene is TRBJ2-5, the V gene TRBV27, with 8 bases matching TRBD2. V was clipped by 3 bases and J by 1 base; unmatched bases: 4. Germline V gives CDR1 MNHEY, CDR2 SMNVEV (reference sequence). The CDR3 is 15 amino acids. CDR3 in DNA: TGTGCCAGCAGTTTCAGCGGGGGTCTCCAAGAGACCCAGTACTTC. Residues: CASSFSGGLQETQYF.

This clonotype appeared many times. V is TRBV11-2 and J is TRBJ2-7; no reliable D call. Per germline, CDR1 SGHAT and CDR2 FQNNGV. CDR3 length equals 13 residues. Trimming took off 5 bases at V and 0 bases at J, with 8 bases between the two ends. The CDR3 bases are TGTGCCAGCAGCCGGACCGCCTCCTACGAGCAGTACTTC. Its protein product is CASSRTASYEQYF.

This clonotype was picked up many times. J is TRBJ2-7 and V is TRBV2; D possibly corresponds to TRBD2 (6 bases). Trimming took 10 bases from V and 2 from J, leaving 15 bases between them. CDR3 size: 13 residues. Germline lookup yields CDR1 SNHLY and CDR2 FYNNEI. CDR3 nucleotides: TGTGCCACCGCTGCCGGGACTCCCTACGAGCAGTACTTC. Protein sequence: CATAAGTPYEQYF.

This clonotype was recorded a few times. DNA for the CDR3: TGCAGCGTTGAGGGGACAGGGACGAGCTACACCTTC. This encodes CSVEGTGTSYTF. The genes are TRBV29-1 and TRBJ1-2, with 9 bases fitting TRBD1. Germline V lookup: CDR1 SQVTM, CDR2 ANQGSEA. CDR3 size: 12 residues. The V gene end was trimmed by 3 bases and the J gene end by 9 bases; junction bases not matched to a gene: 5.

This clonotype has ten or more counts. CDR3 sequence (DNA): TGTGCCAGCAGCCAAACAGCGAACACTGAAGCTTTCTTT. Translated: CASSQTANTEAFF. J is TRBJ1-1 and V is TRBV3-1; D remains unclear. V was clipped by 2 bases and J by 1 base, with 5 bases between them. Germline CDR1 LGHDT, CDR2 YNNKEL (reference sequence). CDR3 length: 13 amino acids.

This chain connects TRBV6-2 or TRBV6-3 to TRBJ2-3, with D tentatively TRBD1 (5 bases). From germline, CDR1 is MNHEY and CDR2 SVGEGT. The CDR3 sequence is 15 residues long. Trimming took 5 bases from V and 4 from J, leaving 16 bases between them. Written as DNA, the CDR3 is TGTGCCAGCAGTGAAGCCAGGGAAGCACCAGATACGCAGTATTTT. The encoded protein is CASSEAREAPDTQYF.

This clonotype was observed many times. The rearrangement uses TRBV7-8 and TRBJ2-7; perhaps TRBD2 as D (6 bases). Germline V gene lookup returns CDR1 SGHVS and CDR2 FQNEAQ. This CDR3 is 16 amino acids long. The V and J ends lost 4 bases and 3 bases respectively, with 19 bases between them. DNA of the CDR3: TGTGCCAGCAGCTCCCCCGGGGCGGGGTTCGACTACGAGCAGTACTTC. This translates into CASSSPGAGFDYEQYF.

This clonotype was seen ten or more times. CDR3 in DNA: TGTGCCAGCAGTTCCTACAAAGGTGCTTATCCCCACATTCAGTACTTC. Translated: CASSSYKGAYPHIQYF. The J gene is TRBJ2-4, the V gene TRBV12-3 or TRBV12-4; no clear D gene. The V end lost 4 bases, the J end lost 8 bases, and 21 bases lay between the germline ends. CDR3 length: 16 amino acids.

This chain uses TRBV7-9 with TRBJ2-1; D assignment may be TRBD1 or TRBD2 (6 bases each). Germline CDR1 is SEHNR and CDR2 is FQNEAQ (reference sequence). Deletions cut 8 bases from V and 3 bases from J, with 32 bases between. This CDR3 comprises 20 residues. This chain's CDR3 is CASVFLRVPKGGFSYNEQFF. CDR3 coding DNA: TGTGCCAGCGTATTCCTTAGGGTACCCAAAGGGGGGTTTAGCTACAATGAGCAGTTCTTC. Based on the CDR3 plus reference TRBV7-9 and TRBJ2-1, the full variable domain is DTGVSQNPRHKITKRGQNVTFRCDPISEHNRLYWYRQTLGQGPEFLTYFQNEAQLEKSRLLSDRFSAERPKGSFSTLEIQRTEQGDSAMYLCASVFLRVPKGGFSYNEQFFGPGTRLTVL.

The V gene is TRBV2, the J gene TRBJ1-1, with D unresolved. The germline V gene encodes CDR1 SNHLY and CDR2 FYNNEI. The V and J ends lost 9 bases and 0 bases respectively, with 8 bases between them. The CDR3 contains 12 residues. The DNA for the CDR3 is TGTGCCAGTGATATTATGAACACTGAAGCTTTCTTT. This translates into CASDIMNTEAFF. The variable domain in full, completed from reference TRBV2 and TRBJ1-1, reads EPEVTQTPSHQVTQMGQEVILRCVPISNHLYFYWYRQILGQKVEFLVSFYNNEISEKSEIFDDQFSVERPDGSNFTLKIRSTKLEDSAMYFCASDIMNTEAFFGQGTRLTVV.

This clonotype was seen many times. The rearrangement joins TRBV3-1 to TRBJ2-2; 11 bases are shared with TRBD2. CDR1 is LGHDT and CDR2 is YNNKEL in the germline V gene (reference sequence). The CDR3 runs to 16 residues. V lost 5 bases and J lost 6; bases outside the gene matches: 8. The CDR3 DNA reads TGTGCCAGCAGCTCGGGACTAGCGGCCTTATCCGGGGAGCTGTTTTTT. Protein product: CASSSGLAALSGELFF.

V usage is TRBV10-3 and J usage is TRBJ1-5; TRBD1 agrees at 7 bases. V lost 6 bases and J lost 4; bases outside the gene matches: 9. CDR3 length: 15 amino acids. The germline CDR1 and CDR2 sequences are ENHRY and SYGVKD. Here the CDR3 DNA reads TGTGCCATCAGCCCTGGACAGGAGATTAATCAGCCCCAGCATTTT. Protein sequence: CAISPGQEINQPQHF.

This clonotype was picked up many times. V usage is TRBV7-2 and J usage is TRBJ1-3; D remains ambiguous. V was pared by 5 bases and J by 4 bases, with 9 bases between. The CDR3 is 13 residues long. Germline-derived CDR1 and CDR2 are SGHTA and FQGNSA. The CDR3 reads CASSGGPGNTIYF. In DNA form, the CDR3 reads TGTGCCAGCAGCGGCGGGCCAGGAAACACCATATATTTT.

This clonotype has a count of ten or more. The V and J genes are TRBV6-5 and TRBJ1-1, with D perhaps matching TRBD1 (6 bases). Between the trimmed V and J ends, which lost 0 bases and 5 bases, there was a span of 16 bases. Germline lookup yields CDR1 MNHEY and CDR2 SVGAGI. The CDR3 contains 16 residues. Written as DNA, the CDR3 is TGTGCCAGCAGTTACTCGACGCCCGACAGGAAGACTGAAGCTTTCTTT. Amino acids: CASSYSTPDRKTEAFF.

The V gene is TRBV5-1, the J gene TRBJ1-4, with D possibly being TRBD1 (6 bases). V lost 3 bases and J lost 4, with 16 bases in between. CDR1 and CDR2 (germline): SGHRS, YFSETQ. The CDR3 is 16 residues long. The chain's CDR3 is CASSSRGGPGNEKLFF. The DNA for the CDR3 is TGCGCCAGCAGCTCCCGGGGGGGGCCTGGTAATGAAAAACTGTTTTTT. The variable domain in full, completed from reference TRBV5-1 and TRBJ1-4, reads KAGVTQTPRYLIKTRGQQVTLSCSPISGHRSVSWYQQTPGQGLQFLFEYFSETQRNKGNFPGRFSGRQFSNSRSEMNVSTLELGDSALYLCASSSRGGPGNEKLFFGSGTQLSVL.

This clonotype was recorded many times. This chain uses TRBV12-3 or TRBV12-4 with TRBJ1-6; D may be TRBD1 (5 bases). This CDR3 spans 14 amino acids. The germline V and J ends were trimmed by 1 base and 9 bases, with 10 bases remaining between them. CDR3 bases: TGTGCCAGCAGTTTAGGTACCGACAGTTCACCCCTCCACTTT. It specifies CASSLGTDSSPLHF.

This clonotype was seen repeatedly, ten times or more. The rearrangement uses TRBV27 and TRBJ1-1, with no clear D. The CDR3 consists of 16 residues. Trimming removed 3 bases from V and 3 bases from J, with 17 bases in between. Germline V lookup: CDR1 MNHEY, CDR2 SMNVEV (reference sequence). CDR3 in amino acids: CASSFVPPDRYTEAFF. For the CDR3, the DNA is TGTGCCAGCAGTTTCGTCCCCCCAGATCGGTACACTGAAGCTTTCTTT.

This clonotype was seen many times. The chain is built from TRBV12-3 or TRBV12-4 and TRBJ1-1, with TRBD1 matching over 8 bases. Trimming cost V 5 bases and J 3 bases; bases outside gene matches: 11. CDR3 length: 16 amino acids. The CDR3 region has the DNA TGTGCCAGCAGTCTTGACAGGGGTAGAGCGGACACTGAAGCTTTCTTT. It is translated as CASSLDRGRADTEAFF.

This chain connects TRBV7-9 to TRBJ1-1; 8 nucleotides agree with TRBD1. The ends lost 6 bases at V and 5 bases at J; junction bases unmatched: 5. The CDR3 has 13 amino acids. The germline gives CDR1 SEHNR, CDR2 FQNEAQ (reference sequence). The CDR3 nucleotides read TGTGCCAGCAGGGGACAGGAGAAAACTGAAGCTTTCTTT. It codes for CASRGQEKTEAFF. Combining the CDR3 with reference TRBV7-9 and TRBJ1-1 gives the whole variable domain DTGVSQNPRHKITKRGQNVTFRCDPISEHNRLYWYRQTLGQGPEFLTYFQNEAQLEKSRLLSDRFSAERPKGSFSTLEIQRTEQGDSAMYLCASRGQEKTEAFFGQGTRLTVV.

This clonotype was detected a few times. The chain couples TRBV29-1 to TRBJ1-1, with D uncertain. This CDR3 has 13 amino acids. Germline assignment: CDR1 SQVTM and CDR2 ANQGSEA. The ends were cut back, 3 bases at V and 7 bases at J, with 15 bases in the middle. This CDR3 reads CSVDPQRAVEAFF. CDR3 nucleotide sequence: TGCAGCGTTGACCCTCAGAGGGCAGTTGAAGCTTTCTTT.

The chain combines TRBV18 with TRBJ2-5, with TRBD2 matching 11 bases. The CDR3 covers 18 residues. Germline V gives CDR1 KGHSH, CDR2 LQKENI. Unmatched junction bases numbered 11, after V lost 0 bases and J lost 5 bases. The CDR3 sequence: CASSPPAIAGGFSETQYF. The CDR3 region has the DNA TGTGCCAGCTCACCACCGGCCATAGCGGGGGGGTTCTCGGAGACCCAGTACTTC.

This sequence joins TRBV7-9 and TRBJ2-5; D unresolved. Trimming left V 5 bases short and J 4 bases short, with 11 bases between. Germline V gene lookup returns CDR1 SEHNR and CDR2 FQNEAQ (reference sequence). This CDR3 is 13 amino acids long. The CDR3 sequence is CASSPVTAETQYF. For the CDR3, the DNA is TGTGCCAGCAGCCCAGTCACCGCAGAGACCCAGTACTTC.

This clonotype was detected a few times. The chain couples TRBV5-1 to TRBJ2-3; 10 nucleotides match TRBD1. V was clipped by 4 bases and J by 2 bases; unmatched bases: 4. CDR1 is SGHRS, CDR2 YFSETQ, per germline. The CDR3 loop spans 15 amino acids. The CDR3 DNA sequence: TGCGCCAGCAGCCCCGGGACAGGGGTCACAGATACGCAGTATTTT. The encoded protein is CASSPGTGVTDTQYF.

As to this clonotype: The junction differs from germline at one of its ends, possibly a read error. The V gene is TRBV15, the J gene TRBJ1-1; D call uncertain. This CDR3 has 15 amino acids. CDR1 is LNHNV, CDR2 YYDKDF, per germline (reference sequence). CDR3 sequence: CAISRSLTPNTEAFF. The CDR3 DNA is TGTGCCATCAGCAGATCGCTGACACCGAACACTGAAGCTTTCTTT.

The genes are TRBV15 and TRBJ2-5; D perhaps matches TRBD2 (5 bases). The CDR3 is made up of 16 amino acids. V shed 0 bases and J shed 4 bases, with 15 bases lying between them. Per the germline V gene, CDR1 is LNHNV and CDR2 is YYDKDF (reference sequence). CDR3 loop: CATSRDRYGGSETQYF. CDR3 bases: TGTGCCACCAGCAGAGATCGTTACGGAGGATCAGAGACCCAGTACTTC.

Regarding this clonotype: Germline is not matched at one junction end, which may reflect a read error. This chain connects TRBV6-1 to TRBJ1-3, with a tentative D call TRBD1 (6 bases). Germline CDR1 and CDR2: MNHNS and SASEGT. The CDR3 length is 15 residues. The CDR3 DNA is TGTGCCAGCAGCCGGACAGATTCTGTCGGAAGCACCATATATTTT. This translates into CASSRTDSVGSTIYF.